The rows below give T cell receptor beta chains drawn from one sample of a study of human T cells and chemical hapten exposure. TCRdb re-called the RACE reads through MiXCR, storing one row per CDR3 protein. In the table there are around 340,000 distinct CDR3 sequences, approximately 6.3% of which are singletons. This sample comprised whole blood, obtained in connection with sensitization to the hapten diphenylcyclopropenone (DPC). These receptors all come from a woman between 18 and 30 years old with alopecia areata. Some clones in this sample may be carry-over from other donors' samples. Both conserved end residues are part of each CDR3. The order of the fields is V gene, J gene, D gene, clone size, CDR3 protein, CDR3 DNA. D genes are given only for firm matches. For some rows the clone size is stated as once, few or many, or as a class when expanded; others skip it.

>TRBV29-1|TRBJ2-2|TRBD1|many
CSVECPGQGVTGELFF
TGCAGCGTTGAATGTCCGGGACAGGGTGTAACCGGGGAGCTGTTTTTT
>TRBV4-2|TRBJ2-3|-|-
CASSQVALGTDTQYF
TGTGCCAGCAGCCAAGTGGCACTAGGTACAGATACGCAGTATTTT
>TRBV7-6|TRBJ1-4|-|many
CASSLRQGHEKLFF
TGTGCCAGCAGCTTGAGGCAGGGACATGAAAAACTGTTTTTT
>TRBV4-3|TRBJ2-4|-|few
CASSQEKVGGAKNIQYF
TGCGCCAGCAGCCAAGAGAAGGTGGGGGGAGCCAAAAACATTCAGTACTTC
>TRBV5-1|TRBJ1-2|TRBD1|few
CASSLSGGAYGYTF
TGCGCCAGCAGCTTGTCAGGGGGAGCGTATGGCTACACCTTC
>TRBV5-4|TRBJ2-5|TRBD2|many
CASSLYGGAGRAQYF
TGTGCCAGCAGCTTGTACGGGGGGGCCGGAAGGGCCCAGTACTTC
>TRBV12-3/TRBV12-4|TRBJ2-5|-|many
CASSWGARQETQYF
TGTGCCAGCAGTTGGGGCGCGCGGCAAGAGACCCAGTACTTC
>TRBV10-3|TRBJ1-1|TRBD1|few
CAITIGQGTEAFF
TGTGCCATCACCATAGGACAGGGAACTGAAGCTTTCTTT
>TRBV12-3/TRBV12-4|TRBJ1-1|TRBD1|few
CASSSGTGGALGAFF
TGTGCCAGCAGTTCTGGGACAGGGGGCGCCTTGGGAGCTTTCTTT
>TRBV5-1|TRBJ1-5|-|-
CASSPLDRNQPQHF
TGCGCCAGCAGCCCTCTTGACAGGAATCAGCCCCAGCATTTT
>TRBV4-2|TRBJ2-3|-|-
CASSEKNGGPGDTQYF
TGTGCCAGCAGCGAAAAAAACGGGGGGCCCGGAGATACGCAGTATTTT
>TRBV2|TRBJ1-2|TRBD1|-
CANHGQVDNGYTF
TGTGCCAACCACGGACAGGTTGATAATGGCTACACCTTC
>TRBV3-1|TRBJ1-2|-|few
CASSLVQYYGYTF
TGTGCCAGCAGCCTGGTACAGTACTATGGCTACACCTTC
>TRBV6-5|TRBJ1-1|-|-
CASSYRDHLTTEAFF
TGTGCCAGCAGTTACCGGGACCACTTAACAACTGAAGCTTTCTTT
>TRBV20-1|TRBJ2-3|-|-
CSAREVSHTDTQYF
TGCAGTGCTAGAGAAGTCTCGCACACAGATACGCAGTATTTT
>TRBV7-2|TRBJ2-3|-|many
CASSLAGSRTDTQYF
TGTGCCAGCAGCTTAGCAGGGAGCCGCACAGATACGCAGTATTTT
>TRBV29-1|TRBJ1-4|TRBD1|few
CSVQGQERSEKLFF
TGCAGCGTCCAAGGACAGGAGAGGTCGGAAAAACTGTTTTTT
>TRBV5-5|TRBJ2-1|TRBD2|-
CASSLGPGLVRVFRNEQFF
TGTGCCAGCAGCTTGGGGCCAGGACTAGTAAGGGTTTTTCGGAATGAGCAGTTCTTC
>TRBV25-1|TRBJ2-5|TRBD1|many
CASSDLRQGTGETQYF
TGTGCCAGCAGTGATCTTCGACAGGGGACGGGGGAGACCCAGTACTTC
>TRBV7-2|TRBJ2-5|-|-
CASKGGHQETQYF
TGTGCCAGCAAGGGCGGACACCAAGAGACCCAGTACTTC
>TRBV7-9|TRBJ2-7|-|-
CASSLERDQYF
TGTGCCAGCAGCTTAGAAAGGGACCAGTACTTC
>TRBV20-1|TRBJ2-1|-|many
CSAESPGGEPYNEQFF
TGCAGTGCTGAGAGCCCCGGCGGAGAACCCTACAATGAGCAGTTCTTC
>TRBV28|TRBJ1-3|-|-
CASSPPDRRGNTIYF
TGTGCCAGCAGTCCCCCCGACAGGCGAGGAAACACCATATATTTT
>TRBV6-5|TRBJ1-1|-|few
CASRGGIGNTEAFF
TGTGCCAGCAGAGGGGGAATTGGGAACACTGAAGCTTTCTTT
>TRBV6-2/TRBV6-3|TRBJ1-1|-|-
CASSYHAGNAGVSEAFF
TGTGCCAGCAGTTACCACGCGGGGAACGCGGGGGTGAGTGAAGCTTTCTTT
>TRBV7-6|TRBJ2-3|-|few
CASSLSVDTQYF
TGTGCCAGCAGCTTATCGGTAGATACGCAGTATTTT
>TRBV7-9|TRBJ1-1|-|many
CASSSMNTEAFF
TGTGCCAGCAGCTCCATGAACACTGAAGCTTTCTTT
>TRBV4-1|TRBJ1-6|-|few
CASSQVAETNSPLHF
TGCGCCAGCAGCCAAGTGGCAGAGACTAATTCACCCCTCCACTTT
>TRBV6-5|TRBJ2-2|TRBD1|-
CASSYLGQGNTGELFF
TGTGCCAGCAGTTACCTGGGACAGGGGAACACCGGGGAGCTGTTTTTT
>TRBV28|TRBJ1-5|-|few
CASSFFGAIQPQHF
TGTGCCAGCAGTTTTTTCGGAGCCATTCAGCCCCAGCATTTT
>TRBV4-1|TRBJ2-7|-|many
CASSQGPRMTYEQYF
TGCGCCAGCAGCCAAGGTCCAAGGATGACCTACGAGCAGTACTTC
>TRBV10-3|TRBJ2-7|-|few
CAISDASVYPYEQYF
TGTGCCATCAGTGATGCGTCAGTATACCCCTACGAGCAGTACTTC
>TRBV6-2/TRBV6-3|TRBJ1-6|-|few
CASSYDPQGRPTPLHF
TGTGCCAGCAGTTACGATCCCCAGGGACGCCCAACACCCCTCCACTTT
>TRBV12-3/TRBV12-4|TRBJ1-6|-|few
CASSPRDSPLHF
TGTGCCAGCAGTCCTAGAGATTCACCCCTCCACTTT
>TRBV7-9|TRBJ1-1|-|few
CASSLGQGHEAFF
TGTGCCAGCAGCTTAGGGCAGGGACATGAAGCTTTCTTT
>TRBV20-1|TRBJ1-4|-|-
CSARDPGATNEKLFF
TGCAGTGCTAGAGATCCCGGCGCAACTAATGAAAAACTGTTTTTT
>TRBV24-1|TRBJ2-1|-|many
CATSDPPGLQFF
TGTGCCACCAGTGATCCTCCGGGACTTCAGTTCTTC
>TRBV20-1|TRBJ2-3|-|few
CSAQRGGPRADTQYF
TGCAGTGCTCAGAGGGGGGGCCCGAGGGCAGATACGCAGTATTTT
>TRBV27|TRBJ2-7|-|many
CASSLEGLSHEQYF
TGTGCCAGCAGTTTAGAGGGCCTGTCCCACGAGCAGTACTTC
>TRBV2|TRBJ1-4|TRBD1|few
CASSIGQGVLLEKLFF
TGTGCCAGCAGTATCGGACAGGGAGTTCTTCTCGAAAAACTGTTTTTT
>TRBV4-3|TRBJ1-3|-|few
CASSQDFDTIYF
TGCGCCAGCAGCCAAGACTTCGACACCATATATTTT
>TRBV28|TRBJ1-4|TRBD1|-
CASSSLPGQQNEKLFF
TGTGCCAGCAGTTCCCTACCGGGACAGCAAAATGAAAAACTGTTTTTT
>TRBV7-2|TRBJ2-3|TRBD2|many
CASSLLLAGIPLPDTQYF
TGTGCCAGCAGCTTACTACTAGCGGGGATACCCTTGCCAGATACGCAGTATTTT
>TRBV11-3|TRBJ1-1|-|-
CASSSGPVNTEAFF
TGTGCCAGCAGCAGCGGACCGGTGAACACTGAAGCTTTCTTT
>TRBV20-1|TRBJ2-7|TRBD2|-
CSASPSGHMFEQYF
TGCAGTGCCTCTCCTAGCGGCCACATGTTCGAGCAGTACTTC
>TRBV29-1|TRBJ2-7|-|few
CSVEELWGREQYF
TGCAGCGTTGAAGAACTGTGGGGCCGCGAGCAGTACTTC
>TRBV7-2|TRBJ1-4|-|-
CASSLDSASEKLFF
TGTGCCAGCAGCCTGGACAGCGCGTCTGAAAAACTGTTTTTT
>TRBV7-8|TRBJ2-2|-|-
CASSLPLANTGELFF
TGTGCCAGCAGTCTCCCGCTCGCGAACACCGGGGAGCTGTTTTTT
>TRBV6-5|TRBJ1-1|TRBD1|-
CASSRGTGLREAFF
TGTGCCAGCAGTCGCGGGACAGGGCTAAGAGAAGCTTTCTTT
>TRBV9|TRBJ1-2|TRBD1|-
CATTPGQGPYGYTF
TGTGCCACCACCCCGGGACAGGGGCCCTATGGCTACACCTTC
>TRBV6-6|TRBJ1-1|-|many
CASSSWTKAGEAFF
TGTGCCAGCAGTTCGTGGACTAAGGCCGGTGAAGCTTTCTTT
>TRBV18|TRBJ1-1|-|few
CASSFSDRAEAFF
TGTGCCAGCTCATTCTCTGACAGAGCTGAAGCTTTCTTT